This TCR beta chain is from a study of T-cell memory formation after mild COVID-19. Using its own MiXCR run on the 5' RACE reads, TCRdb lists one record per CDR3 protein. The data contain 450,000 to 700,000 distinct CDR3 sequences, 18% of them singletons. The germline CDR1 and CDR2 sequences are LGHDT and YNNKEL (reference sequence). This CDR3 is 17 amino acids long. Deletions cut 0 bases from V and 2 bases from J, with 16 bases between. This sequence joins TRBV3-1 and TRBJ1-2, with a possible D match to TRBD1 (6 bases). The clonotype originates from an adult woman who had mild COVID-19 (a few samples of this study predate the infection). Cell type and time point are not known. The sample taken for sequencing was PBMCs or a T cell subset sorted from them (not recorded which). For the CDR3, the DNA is TGTGCCAGCAGCCAAGAGGGGGCAGGGGCGCCGAACTATGGCTACACCTTC. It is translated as CASSQEGAGAPNYGYTF.